The 12 T cell receptor beta chains presented below share a single source sample, sequenced in a study of T cell repertoires in cytomegalovirus infection. One entry per CDR3 protein results from TCRdb running MiXCR on the reads. The sample lists 450,000 to 650,000 distinct CDR3 sequences, around two fifths occurring once. What these receptors recognize is not known. The sample consisted of cultured PBMCs, taken from culture after CMV antigen stimulation. All receptors derive from a human donor in good health (CMV status not recorded). Some clones in this sample may be carry-over from other donors' samples.

This clonotype showed up just once. V is TRBV6-5 and J is TRBJ2-1, with 10 positions matching TRBD2. CDR1 and CDR2 from the germline V gene are MNHEY and SVGAGI. V was clipped by 6 bases and J by 13 bases; unmatched bases: 15. CDR3 length: 15 residues. CDR3 in DNA: TGTGCCAGCAGGCGCGGACTAGCGGAGCCTTCCGAACAGTTCTTC. Translating gives CASRRGLAEPSEQFF.

The V and J genes are TRBV27 and TRBJ2-7, with D perhaps matching TRBD1 or TRBD2 (5 bases each). CDR1 is MNHEY, CDR2 SMNVEV, per germline (reference sequence). CDR3 size: 13 residues. The ends were cut back, 5 bases at V and 6 bases at J, with 14 bases in the middle. Here the CDR3 DNA reads TGTGCCAGCAGTCCCCAGTGGGGACGCGAGCAGTACTTC. This gives the protein CASSPQWGREQYF.

This clonotype has at least ten counts. This chain connects TRBV12-3 or TRBV12-4 to TRBJ2-1; no firm D call. This CDR3 is built from 19 residues. V was pared by 5 bases and J by 9 bases, with 32 bases between. The CDR3: CASSPRKSTLGPTWGEQFF. CDR3 coding DNA: TGTGCCAGCAGTCCCCGAAAATCAACCCTCGGGCCAACATGGGGTGAGCAGTTCTTC.

This clonotype was picked up a small number of times. This chain joins TRBV7-8 and TRBJ1-6, with D perhaps TRBD1 (6 bases). V lost 5 bases, J lost 1 base, and 9 bases lay in between. Germline loops: CDR1 SGHVS, CDR2 FQNEAQ. The CDR3 has 15 amino acids. CDR3 loop: CASSPQGSYNSPLHF. For the CDR3, the DNA is TGTGCCAGCAGCCCACAGGGTTCCTATAATTCACCCCTCCACTTT. The full variable domain, in which reference TRBV7-8 and TRBJ1-6 provide the parts outside the CDR3, is GAGVSQSPRYKVAKRGQDVALRCDPISGHVSLFWYQQALGQGPEFLTYFQNEAQLDKSGLPSDRFFAERPEGSVSTLKIQRTQQEDSAVYLCASSPQGSYNSPLHFGNGTRLTVT.

The chain recombines TRBV20-1 with TRBJ2-6; 7 positions match TRBD2. Germline CDR1 reads DFQATT; CDR2 reads SNEGSKA (reference sequence). V lost 3 bases to trimming and J lost 4 bases; unmatched junction nucleotides: 9. The CDR3 has 16 residues. This CDR3 is CSARRAGVEGANVLTF. CDR3 DNA: TGCAGTGCTAGGAGGGCGGGAGTGGAAGGGGCCAACGTCCTGACTTTC.

The CDR3: CAISYREGDTQYF. The CDR3 bases are TGTGCCATCAGTTACAGGGAGGGGGATACGCAGTATTTT. The chain employs TRBV10-3 and TRBJ2-3; D is perhaps TRBD2 (7 bases). Germline assignment: CDR1 ENHRY and CDR2 SYGVKD. The CDR3 totals 13 residues. V was shortened by 5 bases and J by 6 bases, with 12 bases between the two germline ends.

The chain recombines TRBV7-2 with TRBJ2-3, with D perhaps TRBD2 (6 bases). The CDR3 has 15 amino acids. The ends were cut back, 5 bases at V and 6 bases at J, with 18 bases in the middle. In germline, CDR1 is SGHTA, CDR2 FQGNSA. The CDR3 is CASSPGTPVEDTQYF. Here the CDR3 DNA reads TGTGCCAGCAGCCCCGGGACTCCCGTTGAGGATACGCAGTATTTT.

The V and J genes are TRBV12-3 or TRBV12-4 and TRBJ1-2; TRBD1 aligns across 7 bases. J lost 0 bases, V lost 5 bases, and 9 bases had no gene match. CDR3 length: 16 amino acids. The CDR3 region is CASSPSTGEPNYGYTF. The CDR3 DNA reads as TGTGCCAGCAGTCCTAGCACAGGGGAACCTAACTATGGCTACACCTTC.

The V and J genes are TRBV9 and TRBJ2-3, with TRBD1 matching 8 bases. Per germline, CDR1 SGDLS and CDR2 YYNGEE. The V gene end was trimmed by 3 bases and the J gene end by 0 bases; junction bases not matched to a gene: 3. The CDR3 loop spans 15 amino acids. DNA of the CDR3: TGTGCCAGCAGCGATGGGACAGGTAGCACAGATACGCAGTATTTT. It is translated as CASSDGTGSTDTQYF. Filled out from reference TRBV9 and TRBJ2-3, the complete variable domain reads DSGVTQTPKHLITATGQRVTLRCSPRSGDLSVYWYQQSLDQGLQFLIQYYNGEERAKGNILERFSAQQFPDLHSELNLSSLELGDSALYFCASSDGTGSTDTQYFGPGTRLTVL.

This clonotype turned up a few times. The chain joins TRBV7-9 to TRBJ1-6; D uncertain. The CDR3 runs to 13 residues. Deletions cut 2 bases from V and 15 bases from J, with 14 bases between. Germline-derived CDR1 and CDR2 are SEHNR and FQNEAQ (reference sequence). CDR3 sequence: CASSLLGRDLLHF. The CDR3 DNA follows: TGTGCCAGCAGCTTACTGGGAAGGGATCTCCTCCACTTT.

The V gene is TRBV11-2, the J gene TRBJ2-5, with TRBD2 as a possible D gene (7 bases). The CDR3 consists of 16 residues. Germline CDR1 reads SGHAT; CDR2 reads FQNNGV. Trimming removed 3 bases at V and 2 bases at J, with 16 bases between. CDR3 in amino acids: CASSLGGLMGQETQYF. The CDR3 DNA follows: TGTGCCAGCAGCTTGGGGGGGCTGATGGGACAAGAGACCCAGTACTTC.

J is TRBJ2-3 and V is TRBV2; D is ambiguous. Trimming removed 3 bases from V and 1 base from J, with 11 bases in between. The CDR3 is 15 residues long. Germline CDR1 reads SNHLY; CDR2 reads FYNNEI. The CDR3 DNA is TGTGCCAGCAGTGAGAAGGGATGGGGCACAGATACGCAGTATTTT. Encoded protein: CASSEKGWGTDTQYF. Filled out from reference TRBV2 and TRBJ2-3, the complete variable domain reads EPEVTQTPSHQVTQMGQEVILRCVPISNHLYFYWYRQILGQKVEFLVSFYNNEISEKSEIFDDQFSVERPDGSNFTLKIRSTKLEDSAMYFCASSEKGWGTDTQYFGPGTRLTVL.